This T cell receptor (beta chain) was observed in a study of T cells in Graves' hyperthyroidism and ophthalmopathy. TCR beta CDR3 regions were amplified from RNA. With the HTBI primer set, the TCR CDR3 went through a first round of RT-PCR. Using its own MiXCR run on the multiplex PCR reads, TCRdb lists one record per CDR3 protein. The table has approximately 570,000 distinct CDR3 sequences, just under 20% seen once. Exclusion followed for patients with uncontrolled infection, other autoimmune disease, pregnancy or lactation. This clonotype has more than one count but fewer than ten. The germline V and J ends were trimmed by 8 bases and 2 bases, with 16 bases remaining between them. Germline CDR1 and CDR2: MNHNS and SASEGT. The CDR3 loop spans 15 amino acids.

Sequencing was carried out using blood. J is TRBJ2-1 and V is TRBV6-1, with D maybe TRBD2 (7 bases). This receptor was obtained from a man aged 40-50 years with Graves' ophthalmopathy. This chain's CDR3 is CASREGGITYNEQFF. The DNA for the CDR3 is TGTGCCAGCCGAGAGGGGGGGATAACCTACAATGAGCAGTTCTTC.